A selection of T cell receptor beta chains follows, all from one sample in a study of T cell responses to AZD1222 COVID-19 vaccine. Here immunoSEQ multiplex PCR was the method, and the copy in TCRdb shows in-frame clones only, minus some. This sample yields about 87,000 clones, of which around 87% are seen a single time; 2.5% to 3% belongs to the top ten. The input for sequencing was peripheral blood, taken on day 0 of AZD1222 vaccination. The receptors shown here come from an adult in good health. CDR3s include the opening cysteine and the closing phenylalanine or tryptophan. D genes are given only for firm matches. Expanded clones are given a class, and other clones once, few, many or no size at all.

TRBV2	NA	TRBJ2-5	14	TRBD1	TGTGCCAGCAGCCCGGGACAGATCCAAGAGACCCAGTACTTC	CASSPGQIQETQYF
TRBV7-9	NA	TRBJ2-4	16	NA	TGTGCCAGCAGCTTAGCGCCAGGGGCTCCCGGACCTCTTCAGTACTTC	CASSLAPGAPGPLQYF
TRBV7-9	NA	TRBJ1-2	14	NA	TGTGCCAGTTCGGGGCAGGGTGGTTACTATGGCTACACCTTC	CASSGQGGYYGYTF
TRBV7-9	once	TRBJ2-1	15	TRBD2	TGTGCCAGCAGCCCTAGCGGGTTTCTGGTAAGTGAGCAGTTCTTC	CASSPSGFLVSEQFF
TRBV28	NA	TRBJ2-2	16	NA	TGTGCCAGCACTTTATCCCGGGTCTCGAACACCGGGGAGCTGTTTTTT	CASTLSRVSNTGELFF
TRBV2	NA	TRBJ2-7	15	NA	TGTGCCAGCACCGAAATTCGGGGAAGGGCAGCCGAGCAGTACTTC	CASTEIRGRAAEQYF
TRBV3-1/TRBV3-2	NA	TRBJ2-1	17	TRBD2	TGTGCCAGCAGCCAACGGACTAGCGGGAGGCCGGGGAATGAGCAGTTCTTC	CASSQRTSGRPGNEQFF
TRBV28	NA	TRBJ1-4	14	NA	TGTGCCAGCAATGAGGGGGGAAGGAATGAAAAACTGTTTTTT	CASNEGGRNEKLFF
TRBV6-6	few	TRBJ2-3	14	TRBD1	TGTGCCAGCAGTACCCGACAGGGAAGGGATACGCAGTATTTT	CASSTRQGRDTQYF
TRBV4-1	NA	TRBJ2-5	17	TRBD2	TGCGCCAGCAGCTCGGGACTAGCGGGAGGGCCGGGGGAGACCCAGTACTTC	CASSSGLAGGPGETQYF
TRBV10-3	NA	TRBJ1-2	13	NA	TGTGCCATCAAAGGTTACGGTAACTATGGCTACACCTTC	CAIKGYGNYGYTF
TRBV28	NA	TRBJ2-7	15	TRBD2	TGTGCCAGCAGTCCCACTAGCGGGGTAAGCTACGAGCAGTACTTC	CASSPTSGVSYEQYF
TRBV19	NA	TRBJ1-1	12	NA	TGTGCCAGTAGTATATTGGGACAAAAAGCTTTCTTT	CASSILGQKAFF
TRBV29-1	NA	TRBJ2-1	14	TRBD2	TGCAGCGTCGGGGGGGGTGGATCCTACAATGAGCAGTTCTTC	CSVGGGGSYNEQFF
TRBV4-3	NA	TRBJ1-1	16	NA	TGCGCCAGCAGCCAAGATTGGGCGGGGCCGAACACTGAAGCTTTCTTT	CASSQDWAGPNTEAFF
TRBV3-1/TRBV3-2	NA	TRBJ2-1	13	NA	TGTGCCAGCAGCCTGTCTCTAGATGCTGAGCAGTTCTTC	CASSLSLDAEQFF
TRBV28	NA	TRBJ2-7	12	NA	TGTGCCAGCACTAGTCAGGGTTACGAGCAGTACTTC	CASTSQGYEQYF
TRBV4-1	NA	TRBJ2-3	16	NA	TGCGCCAGCAGCCAAGATGTCGGCAGTGCATCAGATACGCAGTATTTT	CASSQDVGSASDTQYF
TRBV5-1	NA	TRBJ2-1	16	TRBD2	TGCGCCAGCAGCTTAAGTTTGACTAGCGGGAACAATGAGCAGTTCTTC	CASSLSLTSGNNEQFF
TRBV14	NA	TRBJ1-2	14	NA	TGTGCCAGCAGTTTAGGATTAGAAAACTATGGCTACACCTTC	CASSLGLENYGYTF
TRBV28	NA	TRBJ1-4	15	NA	TGTGCCAGCAGTTCCATACAAGCAACTAATGAAAAACTGTTTTTT	CASSSIQATNEKLFF
TRBV5-4	NA	TRBJ1-6	15	TRBD1	TGTGCCAGCAGCTTGTCGGGACAGACTAATTCACCCCTCCACTTT	CASSLSGQTNSPLHF
TRBV9	NA	TRBJ2-7	16	TRBD2	TGTGCCAGCAGCGCCCACGAAGGACTAGCGGGAGAGGAGCAGTACTTC	CASSAHEGLAGEEQYF
TRBV5-5	NA	TRBJ1-5	16	TRBD1	TGTGCCAGCAGCCATACAGGGGGCCATAGCAATCAGCCCCAGCATTTT	CASSHTGGHSNQPQHF
TRBV20-1	NA	TRBJ1-3	13	NA	TGCAGTGCTAGTATAGGTCGTGGAAACACCATATATTTT	CSASIGRGNTIYF
TRBV29-1	NA	TRBJ2-1	19	TRBD2	TGCAGCGTTGAAGAGAGTTGGACTAGCGGGATAATCTCCTACAATGAGCAGTTCTTC	CSVEESWTSGIISYNEQFF
TRBV9	NA	TRBJ2-1	16	NA	TGTGCCAGCAGCCCTCGGTCCCTGAGCTCCTACAATGAGCAGTTCTTC	CASSPRSLSSYNEQFF
TRBV29-1	NA	TRBJ2-5	13	TRBD2	TGCAGCGTTGACGGGGGGTACCAAGAGACCCAGTACTTC	CSVDGGYQETQYF
TRBV12-3/TRBV12-4	few	TRBJ1-5	12	NA	TGTGCCAGCAGCTACAACAATCAGCCCCAGCATTTT	CASSYNNQPQHF
TRBV7-2	NA	TRBJ2-3	13	NA	TGTGCCAGCAGCTTAGGCTTCACAGATACGCAGTATTTT	CASSLGFTDTQYF
TRBV7-2	NA	TRBJ1-3	15	NA	TGTGCCAGCAGCTCTCGTCTAGGCGGATGGAACACCATATATTTT	CASSSRLGGWNTIYF
TRBV11-2	NA	TRBJ2-7	14	TRBD2	TGTGCCAGCAGCATAGCGGGAGGGCCTCAGAGGCAGTACTTC	CASSIAGGPQRQYF
TRBV6-1	NA	TRBJ1-1	13	NA	TGTGCCAGCAGTGAAAAGGAGAACACTGAAGCTTTCTTT	CASSEKENTEAFF
TRBV30	NA	TRBJ2-5	13	TRBD1	TGTGCCTGGAGTATGTACAGGGGAGAGACCCAGTACTTC	CAWSMYRGETQYF
TRBV14	NA	TRBJ2-5	14	NA	TGTGCCAGCAGCCAAGATCGGACGTACGGGACCCAGTACTTC	CASSQDRTYGTQYF
TRBV30	NA	TRBJ2-1	16	TRBD1	TGTGCCTGGAGTGTACTCGGGACAGGGTCTGTTAATGAGCAGTTCTTC	CAWSVLGTGSVNEQFF
TRBV4-1	NA	TRBJ2-5	17	TRBD1	TGCGCCAGCAGCTTCCGATCGTTACAGGGGGCGAAAGAGACCCAGTACTTC	CASSFRSLQGAKETQYF
TRBV30	NA	TRBJ1-1	14	TRBD1	TGTGCCTGGAGTGCGGACAGGGGTGACACTGAAGCTTTCTTT	CAWSADRGDTEAFF
TRBV6-6	NA	TRBJ2-3	20	TRBD2	TGTGCCAGCAGCCCCCCCCGAACGCACAGGGTTAGCGGGGCACAAGATACGCAGTATTTT	CASSPPRTHRVSGAQDTQYF
TRBV7-9	NA	TRBJ1-3	17	NA	TGTGCCAGCAGCTTATGGAGACCCCTGTCGTCTGGAAACACCATATATTTT	CASSLWRPLSSGNTIYF
TRBV30	once	TRBJ1-3	13	NA	TGTGCCTGGAGTGAGGGTTTTGGAAACACCATATATTTT	CAWSEGFGNTIYF
TRBV19	NA	TRBJ1-5	16	NA	TGTGCCAGTACCCCCTCTCAGGGCAGGGTCTACCAGCCCCAGCATTTT	CASTPSQGRVYQPQHF
TRBV7-2	NA	TRBJ1-6	16	NA	TGTGCCAGCAGCTTAGAGTACAGGGTATATAATTCACCCCTCCACTTT	CASSLEYRVYNSPLHF
TRBV5-1	NA	TRBJ2-1	15	NA	TGCGCCAGCAGCTTGGGTCCCCCGACGGGCAATGAGCAGTTCTTC	CASSLGPPTGNEQFF
TRBV6-5	NA	TRBJ2-1	12	NA	TGTGCCAGCATGGAGGGGAAGAATGAGCAGTTCTTC	CASMEGKNEQFF
TRBV6-6	NA	TRBJ2-7	13	NA	TGTGCCAGCAGTTCGGGAGTTGGGGCTGAGCAGTACTTC	CASSSGVGAEQYF
TRBV27	NA	TRBJ1-6	19	TRBD1	TGTGCCAGCAGTTTATCGATAACTGGTGGGGACAGGGCCAATTCACCCCTCCACTTT	CASSLSITGGDRANSPLHF
TRBV5-1	NA	TRBJ2-1	14	NA	TGCGCCAGCAGCTTGGTTTGGCGGGACAATGAGCAGTTCTTC	CASSLVWRDNEQFF
TRBV6-2/TRBV6-3	NA	TRBJ2-7	13	NA	TGTGCCAGCAGTTACGTCGGGGGCTACGAGCAGTACTTC	CASSYVGGYEQYF
TRBV5-1	NA	TRBJ2-2	20	TRBD2	TGCGCCAGCAGCTTGGTAAAAGGAGCGGGAGGGCCGTACGACACCGGGGAGCTGTTTTTT	CASSLVKGAGGPYDTGELFF
TRBV19	NA	TRBJ2-2	15	NA	TGTGCCAGTAGCCCCTACGGGACACCCCGCCGGGAGCTGTTTTTT	CASSPYGTPRRELFF
TRBV7-3	NA	TRBJ2-1	14	TRBD1	TGTGCCAGCAGCCCAGGACAGGGATTCGATGAGCAGTTCTTC	CASSPGQGFDEQFF
TRBV10-3	NA	TRBJ1-6	12	NA	TGTGCCATCAACCCCGTTTACGCACCCCTCCACTTT	CAINPVYAPLHF
TRBV6-5	once	TRBJ1-5	15	NA	TGTGCCAGCAGCGCCTCGACAGTTAGCAATCAGCCCCAGCATTTT	CASSASTVSNQPQHF
TRBV5-4	NA	TRBJ1-1	14	NA	TGTGCCAGCAGCTTACCCTCGAGGGACACTGAAGCTTTCTTT	CASSLPSRDTEAFF
TRBV6-5	NA	TRBJ1-6	16	NA	TGTGCCAGCCGTTTATCTGAGAGCTCCTATAATTCACCCCTCCACTTT	CASRLSESSYNSPLHF
TRBV18	NA	TRBJ1-3	15	NA	TGTGCCAGCTCACTACAGCGCGCCACTGGAAACACCATATATTTT	CASSLQRATGNTIYF
TRBV28	NA	TRBJ1-4	14	NA	TGTGCCAGCAGTTTTGCGGGAAACAATGAAAAACTGTTTTTT	CASSFAGNNEKLFF
TRBV29-1	NA	TRBJ1-1	19	NA	TGCAGCGGACAACACCTAATTTCGAACAGGGCGGGTCTGAACACTGAAGCTTTCTTT	CSGQHLISNRAGLNTEAFF
TRBV28	once	TRBJ2-7	15	TRBD2	TGTGCCAGCAGTTTATTTCGTGGGACTAGCTACGAGCAGTACTTC	CASSLFRGTSYEQYF